This passage covers 24 T cell receptor beta chains from one sample sequenced in a study of blood T cell repertoires in COVID-19. The method was immunoSEQ multiplex PCR; TCRdb's version includes in-frame clones alone and lacks a portion of them. This sample has about 75,000 clones; 65% to 90% occur once, and the top ten carry about 5.7%. Sequenced: peripheral blood. These receptors all stem from a man older than 75 with COVID-19, enrolled during active disease.

The rearrangement uses TRBV7-3 and TRBJ2-1; possible D gene TRBD1, 6 bases. The germline V and J ends were trimmed by 4 bases and 2 bases, with 12 bases remaining between them. The CDR3 extends over 15 amino acids. Germline loops: CDR1 SGHTA, CDR2 FQGTGA. DNA of the CDR3: TGTGCCAGCAGCTCCGGACAGAGGCCCTACAATGAGCAGTTCTTC. Residues: CASSSGQRPYNEQFF.

The rearrangement links TRBV2 to TRBJ2-1, with a possible D match to TRBD1 (5 bases). V was pared by 8 bases and J by 3 bases, with 14 bases between. The CDR3 extends over 14 amino acids. Germline V gives CDR1 SNHLY, CDR2 FYNNEI. The CDR3 is CASERGSVYNEQFF. The CDR3, as DNA: TGTGCCAGCGAAAGGGGCAGTGTCTACAATGAGCAGTTCTTC. Looking up the rest from reference TRBV2 and TRBJ2-1 gives the full variable domain: EPEVTQTPSHQVTQMGQEVILRCVPISNHLYFYWYRQILGQKVEFLVSFYNNEISEKSEIFDDQFSVERPDGSNFTLKIRSTKLEDSAMYFCASERGSVYNEQFFGPGTRLTVL.

The chain has TRBV5-5 and TRBJ1-1; TRBD1 is a possible D gene (6 bases). Germline V lookup: CDR1 SGHKS, CDR2 YYEKEE (reference sequence). The V gene lost 0 bases and the J gene lost 11 bases, with 14 bases spanning the gap. This CDR3 spans 13 amino acids. CDR3 protein: CASSLEGQPRAFF. CDR3 bases: TGTGCCAGCAGCTTGGAAGGACAGCCCCGGGCTTTCTTT.

This clone has a single count. V and J are TRBV27 and TRBJ1-5; D unclear. V lost 2 bases and J 2 bases, leaving 4 bases between the germline ends. The CDR3 extends over 13 amino acids. CDR1 and CDR2 from the germline V gene are MNHEY and SMNVEV (reference sequence). CDR3 sequence (DNA): TGTGCCAGCAGTTTAACGGGCAATCAGCCCCAGCATTTT. This sequence encodes CASSLTGNQPQHF.

V gene TRBV18 combines with J gene TRBJ2-5; 11 bases are a match to TRBD1. Germline V lookup: CDR1 KGHSH, CDR2 LQKENI. The CDR3 runs 15 residues. The J segment lost 2 bases and the V segment lost 8 bases, leaving 7 bases of the junction unmatched. The CDR3, as DNA: TGTGCCAGCACTACCGGGACAGGGGGGCAAGAGACCCAGTACTTC. Protein sequence: CASTTGTGGQETQYF.

This chain joins TRBV5-4 and TRBJ2-7; 8 nucleotides align to TRBD1. Trimming took 4 bases from V and 3 from J; bases not matched to a gene: 12. CDR3 size: 16 residues. CDR1 and CDR2 from the germline V gene are SGHNT and YYREEE (reference sequence). This CDR3 reads CASSPGPRTGSYEQYF. The CDR3 nucleotides are TGTGCCAGCAGCCCGGGTCCGAGGACAGGGAGCTACGAGCAGTACTTC.

Here the CDR3 DNA reads TGTGCCAGCAGCAACCAGGGACAGGGCTACAATGAGCAGTTCTTC. This gives the protein CASSNQGQGYNEQFF. The chain links TRBV6-6 to TRBJ2-1; TRBD1 aligns across 9 bases. Per germline, CDR1 MNHNY and CDR2 SVGAGI (reference sequence). This CDR3 comprises 15 residues. Trimming removed 6 bases from V and 3 bases from J; junction bases left unmatched: 6.

A few counts support this clone. The chain carries TRBV18 and TRBJ1-4; D might be TRBD1 (5 bases). This CDR3 has 14 residues. The V and J ends lost 4 bases and 4 bases respectively, with 10 bases between them. Looked up from germline, CDR1 is KGHSH and CDR2 is LQKENI. CDR3 in DNA: TGTGCCAGCTCACTCGGACACGGTAATGAAAAACTGTTTTTT. Amino acids: CASSLGHGNEKLFF.

Written as DNA, the CDR3 is TGTGCCAGCTCACCCGCACGGACAGGCCGGGAGTACTTC. Its translation: CASSPARTGREYF. The chain recombines TRBV18 with TRBJ2-7; TRBD1 matches 7 bases. This CDR3 is 13 amino acids long. V was pared by 3 bases and J by 11 bases, with 10 bases of the junction left unmatched. CDR1 is KGHSH and CDR2 is LQKENI in the germline V gene.

The V and J genes are TRBV18 and TRBJ2-7, with D hard to call. CDR1 is KGHSH and CDR2 is LQKENI in the germline V gene. The CDR3 spans 12 residues. With 5 bases removed from V and 3 bases from J, the gap between germline ends came to 8 bases. CDR3 loop: CASSARYYEQYF. The CDR3 DNA is TGTGCCAGCTCAGCTAGGTACTACGAGCAGTACTTC.

The chain employs TRBV6-1 and TRBJ1-2; D is ambiguous. Germline assignment: CDR1 MNHNS and CDR2 SASEGT. V lost 0 bases, J lost 0 bases, and 14 bases lay in between. This CDR3 has 17 residues. CDR3 sequence (DNA): TGTGCCAGCAGTGAAGCGCGTACATCCGGGTCTAACTATGGCTACACCTTC. Translated, it gives CASSEARTSGSNYGYTF.

This rearrangement joins TRBV7-9 to TRBJ2-7, with 9 bases fitting TRBD1. CDR3 length: 13 amino acids. J was trimmed by 4 bases and V by 8 bases; bases with no gene match: 6. Germline V gene sequence: CDR1 SEHNR, CDR2 FQNEAQ (reference sequence). This CDR3 reads CASGGQGGYEQYF. In nucleotides, the CDR3 is TGTGCCAGCGGGGGACAGGGAGGATACGAGCAGTACTTC.

This chain joins TRBV19 and TRBJ1-5; 7 bases fit TRBD1. Germline V CDR1 and CDR2: LNHDA, SQIVND (reference sequence). The CDR3 has 14 residues. With V trimmed by 2 bases and J by 7 bases, 5 bases remained unmatched. CDR3 loop: CASSIRGQGQPQHF. CDR3 nucleotides: TGTGCCAGTAGTATAAGGGGGCAAGGGCAGCCCCAGCATTTT.

The V and J genes are TRBV2 and TRBJ1-1, with D possibly being TRBD1 (5 bases). The length of the CDR3 is 13 residues. Germline V CDR1 and CDR2: SNHLY, FYNNEI. V lost 7 bases to trimming and J lost 3 bases, with 12 bases between them. Here the CDR3 reads CASTPDRHTEAFF. The CDR3 DNA sequence: TGTGCCAGCACCCCCGACAGACACACTGAAGCTTTCTTT.

The gene calls are TRBV4-3 and TRBJ2-1; 7 bases are shared with TRBD1. Germline V gives CDR1 LGHNA, CDR2 YSLEER. The CDR3 totals 14 residues. V gave up 3 bases and J gave up 4 bases; unmatched junction bases: 3. The CDR3 spells CASSQADRYNEQFF. The CDR3 DNA sequence: TGCGCCAGCAGCCAGGCGGACAGGTACAATGAGCAGTTCTTC.

The chain has TRBV7-8 and TRBJ1-1; 11 bases align to TRBD1. There are 14 residues in the CDR3. Germline trimming cut 6 bases from V and 3 bases from J; bases unmatched to any gene: 3. Germline CDR1 SGHVS, CDR2 FQNEAQ. The CDR3 loop reads CASRGQGEYTEAFF. The CDR3 region has the DNA TGTGCCAGCAGGGGACAGGGGGAATACACTGAAGCTTTCTTT.

The CDR3 DNA reads TGTGCCAGCAGCATCAGACTCATACAAGAGACCCAGTACTTC. It encodes CASSIRLIQETQYF. This rearrangement joins TRBV11-2 to TRBJ2-5; D gene ambiguous. Germline V gene lookup returns CDR1 SGHAT and CDR2 FQNNGV. This CDR3 is built from 14 residues. Trimming shortened V by 5 bases and J by 2 bases, and 12 bases separated the two germline ends.

The rearrangement joins TRBV19 to TRBJ1-1, with D tentatively TRBD1 (5 bases). The CDR3 is 14 residues long. From germline, CDR1 is LNHDA and CDR2 SQIVND (reference sequence). The V and J ends lost 5 bases and 0 bases respectively, with 10 bases between them. As DNA, the CDR3 is TGTGCCAGTAGTGTACAGGCCGTGAACACTGAAGCTTTCTTT. Its translation: CASSVQAVNTEAFF.

V usage is TRBV11-3 and J usage is TRBJ1-1, with a weak D call TRBD1 (6 bases). The V end was cut by 6 bases, the J end by 6 bases, with 17 bases between. Per the germline V gene, CDR1 is SGHNT and CDR2 is YENEEA. This CDR3 comprises 14 residues. The CDR3 DNA sequence: TGTGCCAGCAGTTCAGAGTCAGGGGCAGCTGAAGCTTTCTTT. As protein: CASSSESGAAEAFF.

The rearrangement uses TRBV4-3 and TRBJ1-2; a possible D gene is TRBD1 (5 bases). Trimming cost V 4 bases and J 4 bases, with 13 bases left between them. This CDR3 spans 14 amino acids. Germline V gene lookup returns CDR1 LGHNA and CDR2 YSLEER. The CDR3 region is CASSPQGGGYGYTF. In nucleotides, the CDR3 is TGCGCCAGCAGCCCTCAGGGCGGTGGCTATGGCTACACCTTC.

The chain combines TRBV19 with TRBJ1-2; D gene unclear. Germline lookup yields CDR1 LNHDA and CDR2 SQIVND (reference sequence). V lost 7 bases, J lost 0 bases, and 21 bases lay in between. CDR3 length equals 17 residues. As DNA, the CDR3 is TGTGCCAGTACTCCCTGGGCTCTTTTCGCTGCTAACTATGGCTACACCTTC. This codes for CASTPWALFAANYGYTF.

This rearrangement joins TRBV10-2 to TRBJ1-1, with 8 nucleotides matching TRBD1. Germline CDR1 reads WSHSY; CDR2 reads SAAADI. J lost 4 bases, V lost 7 bases, and 11 bases had no gene match. CDR3 length equals 15 residues. The CDR3 here is CASKTFGQGATEAFF. The CDR3 DNA is TGCGCCAGCAAAACATTCGGACAGGGAGCCACTGAAGCTTTCTTT.

This clone was seen just once. V usage is TRBV6-5 and J usage is TRBJ1-1, with D perhaps matching TRBD1 (6 bases). Trimming took off 7 bases at V and 1 base at J, with 16 bases between the two ends. Germline V gene lookup returns CDR1 MNHEY and CDR2 SVGAGI. This CDR3 spans 15 amino acids. Here the CDR3 reads CASTGRGEGNTEAFF. The CDR3 DNA sequence: TGTGCCAGCACCGGCAGGGGTGAGGGGAACACTGAAGCTTTCTTT.

The chain employs TRBV7-2 and TRBJ1-1; 7 bases fit TRBD1. Germline V gene sequence: CDR1 SGHTA, CDR2 FQGNSA. Trimming took 3 bases from V and 8 from J; bases not matched to a gene: 9. The CDR3 loop spans 14 amino acids. CDR3 protein: CASSLGQSRGEAFF. CDR3 nucleotide sequence: TGTGCCAGCAGCTTGGGACAGTCACGGGGCGAAGCTTTCTTT.